The present TCR beta chain was sequenced within a study of blood T cell repertoires in COVID-19. Turning to the study itself: Sites in the United States, Italy and Spain provided acute and convalescent COVID-19 samples. Sample material is recorded as cDNA or gDNA derived from T cells, B-cell-depleted T cells, or PBMCs.

Trimming took 3 bases from V and 6 from J; bases not matched to a gene: 1. The CDR3 is 13 residues long. CDR1 and CDR2 (germline): SEHNR, FQNEAQ (reference sequence). Per the original data handling: For nucleated cells, counts were estimated from reference gene primer amplification. Here immunoSEQ multiplex PCR was the method, and the copy in TCRdb shows in-frame clones only, minus some. V and J calls and clone size are as listed in that table; D and trimming were resolved from the DNA. The table records more than 250,000 clones, more than 75% of them present only once. This TCR derives from a woman in her fifties or sixties with acute or convalescent COVID-19. J is TRBJ2-1 and V is TRBV7-9; 8 bases match TRBD1. Material: peripheral blood. CDR3 loop: CASSLGQVNEQFF. The CDR3 DNA reads as TGTGCCAGCAGCTTGGGACAGGTCAATGAGCAGTTCTTC.